What follows are 18 T cell receptor beta chains derived from one specimen sequenced in a study of technical replicates of blood from a handful of donors. Produced via immunoSEQ multiplex PCR; TCRdb's table is partial and in-frame only. The sample has 70,000 to 80,000 clones; 92% are singletons. The sequenced sample was T cells isolated from PBMCs. These TCRs come from a human donor in good health.

The chain carries TRBV5-4 and TRBJ1-1, with 7 bases fitting TRBD1. The CDR3 totals 14 residues. Germline CDR1 SGHNT, CDR2 YYREEE (reference sequence). V dropped 4 bases and J dropped 4; count of bases not matched to a gene: 7. The CDR3 sequence is CASSTGDGSTEAFF. CDR3 nucleotide sequence: TGTGCCAGCAGCACAGGGGATGGGAGCACTGAAGCTTTCTTT.

The chain links TRBV10-3 to TRBJ1-2; D might be TRBD1 (6 bases). The CDR3 spans 13 residues. Per germline, CDR1 ENHRY and CDR2 SYGVKD. The V and J ends lost 4 bases and 5 bases respectively, with 11 bases between them. The CDR3 reads CAISVDSEYGYTF. CDR3 bases: TGTGCCATCAGTGTGGACAGTGAATATGGCTACACCTTC.

V and J are TRBV5-6 and TRBJ2-5; D gene unclear. The CDR3 contains 16 residues. V lost 0 bases to trimming and J lost 2 bases, with 14 bases between them. Looked up from germline, CDR1 is SGHDT and CDR2 is YYEEEE. The CDR3 is CASSLVPGEVQETQYF. The CDR3 bases are TGTGCCAGCAGCTTGGTACCAGGCGAAGTACAAGAGACCCAGTACTTC.

The V and J genes are TRBV27 and TRBJ2-4; D is unclear. The CDR3 extends over 14 amino acids. Trimming removed 4 bases from V and 0 bases from J, with 7 bases in between. Germline V CDR1 and CDR2: MNHEY, SMNVEV (reference sequence). The CDR3 is CASSSTLAKNIQYF. DNA of the CDR3: TGTGCCAGCAGTTCTACGTTAGCCAAAAACATTCAGTACTTC.

V and J are TRBV7-8 and TRBJ1-5; 8 bases are shared with TRBD1. The trim removed 5 bases at V and 2 bases at J, leaving 5 bases unmatched. This CDR3 contains 15 residues. CDR1 and CDR2 (germline): SGHVS, FQNEAQ. The DNA of the CDR3 is TGTGCCAGCAGCCTTACAGGGGGGCGCAATCAGCCCCAGCATTTT. Amino acids: CASSLTGGRNQPQHF.

The J gene is TRBJ2-1, the V gene TRBV5-1; D uncertain. This CDR3 contains 15 residues. Germline CDR1 reads SGHRS; CDR2 reads YFSETQ. V shed 5 bases and J shed 0 bases, with 12 bases lying between them. CDR3 DNA sequence: TGCGCCAGCAGGTTAAGCTGGAGCTCCTACAATGAGCAGTTCTTC. It specifies CASRLSWSSYNEQFF.

The rearrangement links TRBV9 to TRBJ2-2; 8 bases are a match to TRBD1. The CDR3 loop spans 16 amino acids. The germline CDR1 and CDR2 sequences are SGDLS and YYNGEE. V shed 3 bases, J shed 2 bases, and the junction held 6 bases outside the gene matches. As DNA, the CDR3 is TGTGCCAGCAGCGATGGACAGGGCTTTAACACCGGGGAGCTGTTTTTT. Its translation: CASSDGQGFNTGELFF.

The CDR3 is CASGRYGQQETQYF. The CDR3 DNA sequence: TGTGCCAGCGGGAGATATGGCCAACAAGAGACCCAGTACTTC. V usage is TRBV2 and J usage is TRBJ2-5; a weak D match, TRBD2 (5 bases). The V gene's germline CDR1 is SNHLY and CDR2 FYNNEI. Trimming took off 8 bases at V and 2 bases at J, with 15 bases between the two ends. The CDR3 sequence is 14 residues long.

The chain uses TRBV6-6 and TRBJ1-1, with D tentatively TRBD1 (5 bases). This CDR3 is built from 15 residues. Per germline, CDR1 MNHNY and CDR2 SVGAGI (reference sequence). V was clipped by 1 base and J by 3 bases, with 12 bases between them. As DNA, the CDR3 is TGTGCCAGCAGTTACTACGGGGGGTGGGACACTGAAGCTTTCTTT. Protein: CASSYYGGWDTEAFF.

The V and J genes are TRBV27 and TRBJ2-6; D not certain. The CDR3 totals 13 residues. Trimming shortened V by 5 bases and J by 1 base, and 3 bases separated the two germline ends. Germline V gives CDR1 MNHEY, CDR2 SMNVEV (reference sequence). The CDR3 loop reads CASSPSGANVLTF. The CDR3 coding sequence is TGTGCCAGCAGTCCTTCTGGGGCCAACGTCCTGACTTTC.

The J gene is TRBJ2-5, the V gene TRBV11-3; 7 bases are a match to TRBD2. The CDR3 is 15 residues long. Germline V CDR1 and CDR2: SGHNT, YENEEA. Losses at the gene ends were 5 bases for V and 2 bases for J; bases not matched to a gene: 8. This chain's CDR3 is CASSPSVGGQETQYF. The CDR3 DNA reads TGTGCCAGCAGCCCCTCAGTGGGGGGGCAAGAGACCCAGTACTTC.

J is TRBJ2-3 and V is TRBV19; 7 bases line up with TRBD2. Germline V CDR1 and CDR2: LNHDA, SQIVND (reference sequence). The V gene end was trimmed by 4 bases and the J gene end by 2 bases; junction bases not matched to a gene: 9. The CDR3 has 16 residues. Written as DNA, the CDR3 is TGTGCCAGTAGTAAAGAAAGGACTAGTTCCACAGATACGCAGTATTTT. As protein: CASSKERTSSTDTQYF. Filled out from reference TRBV19 and TRBJ2-3, the complete variable domain reads DGGITQSPKYLFRKEGQNVTLSCEQNLNHDAMYWYRQDPGQGLRLIYYSQIVNDFQKGDIAEGYSVSREKKESFPLTVTSAQKNPTAFYLCASSKERTSSTDTQYFGPGTRLTVL.

The chain combines TRBV30 with TRBJ1-2; no definite D call. This CDR3 is built from 11 residues. The germline V gene has CDR1 GTSNPN and CDR2 SVGIG (reference sequence). Trimming shortened V by 4 bases and J by 2 bases, and 5 bases separated the two germline ends. The CDR3 here is CAWTVNYGYTF. CDR3 coding DNA: TGTGCCTGGACAGTAAACTATGGCTACACCTTC.

The chain couples TRBV4-2 to TRBJ2-7; 9 bases fit TRBD1. CDR1 is LGHNA and CDR2 is YNFKEQ in the germline V gene. V shed 4 bases, J shed 4 bases, and the junction held 8 bases outside the gene matches. The CDR3 totals 15 residues. In nucleotides, the CDR3 is TGTGCCAGCAGCCCTGAGAGGACAGGGGAGTACGAGCAGTACTTC. Protein sequence: CASSPERTGEYEQYF.

The chain recombines TRBV15 with TRBJ1-2; unclear D gene. Germline V gene lookup returns CDR1 LNHNV and CDR2 YYDKDF (reference sequence). The CDR3 extends over 15 amino acids. V lost 0 bases and J 4 bases, leaving 12 bases between the germline ends. CDR3 DNA: TGTGCCACCAGCAGAGATGTCCGGTTAAGCTATGGCTACACCTTC. This codes for CATSRDVRLSYGYTF.

This clone was recorded only once. The CDR3 DNA reads as TGTGCCAGCAGTTACCCCGACAGGGCCTGGTTCTTC. Protein: CASSYPDRAWFF. The chain couples TRBV6-5 to TRBJ2-1, with 7 bases aligning to TRBD1. The J segment lost 15 bases and the V segment lost 2 bases, leaving 7 bases of the junction unmatched. Germline values: CDR1 MNHEY, CDR2 SVGAGI. The CDR3 runs 12 residues.

This chain connects TRBV27 to TRBJ1-1; D possibly corresponds to TRBD1 (5 bases). Germline CDR1 MNHEY, CDR2 SMNVEV (reference sequence). The V end was cut by 4 bases, the J end by 3 bases, with 12 bases between. This CDR3 spans 14 amino acids. This CDR3 reads CASSSIRGYTEAFF. Written as DNA, the CDR3 is TGTGCCAGCAGTTCCATCCGGGGGTACACTGAAGCTTTCTTT.

V is TRBV28 and J is TRBJ1-2; D remains unclear. V was pared by 6 bases and J by 7 bases, with 15 bases between. The CDR3 contains 13 residues. Germline CDR1 is MDHEN and CDR2 is SYDVKM. The CDR3: CASSQSSVFGYTF. Written as DNA, the CDR3 is TGTGCCAGCAGCCAATCCTCAGTTTTTGGCTACACCTTC.